This T cell receptor beta chain was profiled in a study of spatial heterogeneity in lung cancer. Study information: Beta-chain sequences consistently outnumbered alpha-chain sequences in detection.

TCRdb re-analysed the 5' RACE reads in MiXCR, keeping a single row per CDR3 protein. The table shows roughly 9,200 distinct CDR3 sequences, with about 2.7% occurring only once. Regarding the study as a whole: Within tumors, counts of expanded alpha and beta TCRs tracked tumor mutation counts.

CDR1 MDHEN and CDR2 SYDVKM come from the germline V gene. This CDR3 has 12 amino acids. The V gene lost 7 bases and the J gene lost 4 bases, with 10 bases spanning the gap. This clonotype was counted at least ten times. Its specificity is not known. Described time point: sample taken at primary tumor resection. This sample comprised lung tumor tissue, obtained at surgery. The chain employs TRBV28 and TRBJ1-2, with D possibly being TRBD1 (6 bases). The TCR sequence derives from a male donor with early-stage non-small cell lung cancer. CDR3 DNA: TGTGCCAGCACCCGGACAGTCTATGGCTACACCTTC. It specifies CASTRTVYGYTF.